These 28 T cell receptor beta chains originate from one sample sequenced in a study of blood T cell repertoires in COVID-19. Repertoires were generated with immunoSEQ multiplex PCR, while TCRdb's copy carries only in-frame clones and drops some. The sample lists under 250,000 clones; roughly 85% were seen once. Sequencing input: peripheral blood. The receptors come from an older woman with active or convalescent COVID-19.

V is TRBV4-2 and J is TRBJ2-2; 9 positions agree with TRBD2. V shed 4 bases and J 6 bases; nucleotides not matched to a gene: 3. This CDR3 region has 14 residues. Germline V gene lookup returns CDR1 LGHNA and CDR2 YNFKEQ. CDR3 residues: CASSPGLAPGELFF. In DNA form, the CDR3 reads TGTGCCAGCAGCCCGGGACTAGCTCCCGGGGAGCTGTTTTTT.

Concerning this clone: Other nucleotide sequences in the sample specify the same CDR3. V gene TRBV7-9 combines with J gene TRBJ1-2, with TRBD1 matching over 8 bases. CDR3 length: 13 residues. Germline loops: CDR1 SEHNR, CDR2 FQNEAQ (reference sequence). V lost 4 bases to trimming and J lost 3 bases; unmatched junction nucleotides: 1. The CDR3 here is CASSSTGDYGYTF. As DNA, the CDR3 is TGTGCCAGCAGCTCGACAGGGGACTATGGCTACACCTTC.

The DNA for the CDR3 is TGTGCCAGCAGCTTGGAGGGCAGGGGACCAGATACGCAGTATTTT. Its translation: CASSLEGRGPDTQYF. The chain is built from TRBV5-4 and TRBJ2-3; weak D call: TRBD1 (6 bases). Per the germline V gene, CDR1 is SGHNT and CDR2 is YYREEE (reference sequence). The CDR3 length is 15 residues. V gave up 0 bases and J gave up 4 bases, with 12 bases separating them.

The J gene is TRBJ2-7, the V gene TRBV21-1; TRBD1 is the table's D call and was not checked against the DNA. TRBV21-1 is classified as a pseudogene. CDR3 size: 14 residues. The CDR3 nucleotides are TGTGCCAGCATCCCCCTGTGGGGGCCCTACGAGCAGTACTTC. Translation gives CASIPLWGPYEQYF.

The V call is TRBV4-1, the J call TRBJ2-1; 8 nucleotides match TRBD1. Germline CDR1 is MGHRA and CDR2 is YSYEKL. The CDR3 contains 16 residues. Germline trimming cut 3 bases from V and 4 bases from J; bases unmatched to any gene: 8. The CDR3 DNA sequence: TGCGCCAGCAGCCATCGGGGACAGGAACCTTACAATGAGCAGTTCTTC. Its protein is CASSHRGQEPYNEQFF.

This chain links TRBV5-1 with TRBJ2-7; the match to TRBD2 covers 13 bases. Germline lookup yields CDR1 SGHRS and CDR2 YFSETQ. This CDR3 contains 14 residues. With V trimmed by 2 bases and J by 5 bases, 1 base remained unmatched. The CDR3: CASSFGTSGNEQYF. The CDR3, as DNA: TGCGCCAGCAGCTTCGGGACTAGCGGGAACGAGCAGTACTTC.

The chain has TRBV28 and TRBJ2-1; possible D gene TRBD2, 7 bases. Germline V gives CDR1 MDHEN, CDR2 SYDVKM. The V end lost 6 bases, the J end lost 9 bases, and 18 bases lay between the germline ends. The CDR3 runs 14 residues. CDR3 sequence: CASRRNGGLSEQFF. The DNA for the CDR3 is TGTGCCAGCAGACGCAACGGGGGGCTGAGTGAGCAGTTCTTC.

The chain carries TRBV18 and TRBJ1-2, with TRBD1 identical over 9 bases. The CDR3 is made up of 15 amino acids. Germline V gene sequence: CDR1 KGHSH, CDR2 LQKENI. Unmatched junction bases numbered 10, after V lost 5 bases and J lost 6 bases. The chain's CDR3 is CASSSNLRDRDGYTF. The CDR3 nucleotides read TGTGCCAGCTCATCAAACCTCCGGGACAGGGATGGCTACACCTTC.

The chain employs TRBV12-5 and TRBJ1-3, with D uncertain. Per germline, CDR1 LGHNT and CDR2 FRNRAP. This CDR3 has 12 residues. V was clipped by 11 bases and J by 2 bases, with 10 bases between them. The CDR3 reads CARGKTGNTIYF. The CDR3 nucleotides are TGTGCTCGCGGGAAGACTGGAAACACCATATATTTT.

DNA of the CDR3: TGTGCCAGCAGCTTAGGGAGGGGCTCGAACACCGGGGAGCTGTTTTTT. Encoded protein: CASSLGRGSNTGELFF. The chain joins TRBV7-9 to TRBJ2-2; D is perhaps TRBD2 (6 bases). This CDR3 has 16 amino acids. Per the germline V gene, CDR1 is SEHNR and CDR2 is FQNEAQ (reference sequence). Trimming removed 1 base at V and 0 bases at J, with 9 bases between.

Here the CDR3 DNA reads TGCAGCGGCGCGCAGGGGAGGAACACTGAAGCTTTCTTT. It codes for CSGAQGRNTEAFF. The genes are TRBV29-1 and TRBJ1-1; D is perhaps TRBD1 (6 bases). The CDR3 sequence is 13 residues long. Germline CDR1 reads SQVTM; CDR2 reads ANQGSEA. The V and J ends lost 7 bases and 1 base respectively, with 13 bases between them.

This sequence joins TRBV2 and TRBJ1-2, with D tentatively TRBD1 (6 bases). Per germline, CDR1 SNHLY and CDR2 FYNNEI. The CDR3 length is 13 residues. Trimming cost V 5 bases and J 8 bases, with 15 bases left between them. In DNA form, the CDR3 reads TGTGCCAGCAGTCTGAATCAGGGGAACGGCTACACCTTC. It translates to CASSLNQGNGYTF.

The chain has TRBV5-1 and TRBJ1-1; 11 bases fit TRBD1. The CDR3 is 15 amino acids. Germline V gene sequence: CDR1 SGHRS, CDR2 YFSETQ. The J segment lost 1 base and the V segment lost 3 bases, leaving 2 bases of the junction unmatched. CDR3 region: CASSWTGGENTEAFF. Written as DNA, the CDR3 is TGCGCCAGCAGCTGGACAGGGGGCGAGAACACTGAAGCTTTCTTT.

This clone was detected a few times. The gene calls are TRBV6-6 and TRBJ1-4; maybe TRBD1 (6 bases). Trimming stripped 6 bases from V and 3 bases from J, with 11 bases between. Germline CDR1 MNHNY, CDR2 SVGAGI (reference sequence). CDR3 length equals 14 residues. As DNA, the CDR3 is TGTGCCAGCAGGAGACAGGTGGCTAATGAAAAACTGTTTTTT. It yields the protein CASRRQVANEKLFF.

In its sample, this clone was seen a few times. This chain joins TRBV3-1 (or the pseudogene TRBV3-2) and TRBJ2-2, with unresolved D. V was shortened by 1 base and J by 3 bases, with 6 bases between the two germline ends. The V gene's germline CDR1 is LGHDT and CDR2 YNNKEL (reference sequence). The CDR3 contains 14 residues. The CDR3 protein is CASSQAPDTGELFF. CDR3 DNA sequence: TGTGCCAGCAGCCAAGCCCCGGACACCGGGGAGCTGTTTTTT.

The gene calls are TRBV28 and TRBJ1-2; a possible D gene is TRBD1 (6 bases). The CDR3 contains 13 residues. Germline V CDR1 and CDR2: MDHEN, SYDVKM. V lost 7 bases and J lost 8, with 17 bases in between. The CDR3, as DNA: TGTGCCAGCACTCCAGGGGCCTATGAGGGCTACACCTTC. Translating it yields CASTPGAYEGYTF.

The chain uses TRBV5-1 and TRBJ1-3; D remains ambiguous. V lost 0 bases to trimming and J lost 7 bases, with 11 bases between them. There are 14 residues in the CDR3. Germline lookup yields CDR1 SGHRS and CDR2 YFSETQ. CDR3 DNA: TGCGCCAGCAGCTTGGCAACAGAAAGCAACACCATATATTTT. Residues: CASSLATESNTIYF.

V gene TRBV6-5 combines with J gene TRBJ2-7; possibly TRBD2 for D (5 bases). Germline values: CDR1 MNHEY, CDR2 SVGAGI. CDR3 size: 15 residues. V dropped 2 bases and J dropped 3 bases, with 14 bases sitting between them. The CDR3 bases are TGTGCCAGCAGTTACGCGGGCCAAGGAGGCTACGAGCAGTACTTC. It translates to CASSYAGQGGYEQYF.

The rearrangement uses TRBV18 and TRBJ1-5; TRBD1 is a possible D gene (5 bases). This CDR3 region has 15 residues. The germline CDR1 and CDR2 sequences are KGHSH and LQKENI. Deletions cut 3 bases from V and 3 bases from J, with 12 bases between. The CDR3 bases are TGTGCCAGCTCACCCATGACAGCAGCCAATCAGCCCCAGCATTTT. This codes for CASSPMTAANQPQHF.

CDR3 amino acids: CASSPRTRNTEAFF. DNA for the CDR3: TGTGCCAGCAGCCCTCGGACTAGGAACACTGAAGCTTTCTTT. The rearrangement links TRBV11-2 to TRBJ1-1; D uncertain. Trimming cost V 5 bases and J 1 base, with 11 bases left between them. Looked up from germline, CDR1 is SGHAT and CDR2 is FQNNGV. CDR3 size: 14 residues.

The chain has TRBV10-2 and TRBJ1-2; D uncertain. The CDR3 spans 14 residues. The germline V gene encodes CDR1 WSHSY and CDR2 SAAADI. V lost 6 bases to trimming and J lost 5 bases, with 16 bases between them. The CDR3 loop reads CASSHSTASYGYTF. Here the CDR3 DNA reads TGCGCCAGCAGCCATTCCACAGCATCTTATGGCTACACCTTC.

This chain joins TRBV6-2 or TRBV6-3 and TRBJ2-3; D is possibly TRBD2 (6 bases). This CDR3 region has 17 residues. Germline V gene data show CDR1 as MNHEY and CDR2 as SVGEGT. Between the trimmed V and J ends, which lost 0 bases and 0 bases, there was a span of 13 bases. The CDR3 DNA is TGTGCCAGCAGTTACTCGACTCTGGGGGGAAGCACAGATACGCAGTATTTT. This sequence encodes CASSYSTLGGSTDTQYF.

V is TRBV5-1 and J is TRBJ1-1; 7 positions match TRBD1. Germline-derived CDR1 and CDR2 are SGHRS and YFSETQ. The CDR3 totals 14 residues. J was trimmed by 6 bases and V by 3 bases; bases with no gene match: 8. The CDR3 region has the DNA TGCGCCAGCAGCTCATTTACGGGACAGCCTGAAGCTTTCTTT. This translates into CASSSFTGQPEAFF.

The chain recombines TRBV6-1 with TRBJ2-3, with 8 bases aligning to TRBD1. V lost 1 base to trimming and J lost 4 bases; unmatched junction nucleotides: 4. From germline, CDR1 is MNHNS and CDR2 SASEGT. The CDR3 spans 15 residues. In DNA, the CDR3 is TGTGCCAGCAGTGAAGGGACAGGGATCGCAGATACGCAGTATTTT. Its protein product is CASSEGTGIADTQYF.

This clone has only a few counts. V and J are TRBV4-2 and TRBJ1-1, with D possibly being TRBD1 (5 bases). Trimming stripped 0 bases from V and 8 bases from J, with 13 bases between. Germline assignment: CDR1 LGHNA and CDR2 YNFKEQ. CDR3 length: 14 amino acids. This CDR3 is CASSQESDRGEAFF. The DNA for the CDR3 is TGTGCCAGCAGCCAAGAGTCCGACCGGGGGGAAGCTTTCTTT.

This chain joins TRBV4-1 and TRBJ1-6, with 7 positions matching TRBD1. This CDR3 has 14 amino acids. Trimming cost V 8 bases and J 5 bases; bases outside gene matches: 6. Germline CDR1 and CDR2: MGHRA and YSYEKL. This chain's CDR3 is CASRGGTDNSPLHF. The CDR3 DNA sequence: TGCGCCAGCCGCGGGGGGACAGATAATTCACCCCTCCACTTT.

The chain recombines TRBV12-3 or TRBV12-4 with TRBJ1-2; no definite D call. Trimming removed 8 bases at V and 7 bases at J, with 14 bases between. This CDR3 is built from 12 residues. CDR3 nucleotides: TGTGCCAGCGTCTCGGTAGCGTCTGGCTACACCTTC. This codes for CASVSVASGYTF.

The chain joins TRBV9 to TRBJ1-6; the match to TRBD1 covers 9 bases. This CDR3 has 14 residues. After removal of 0 bases from V and 14 bases from J, the junction contained 6 bases not matched to a gene. Germline loops: CDR1 SGDLS, CDR2 YYNGEE. Here the CDR3 DNA reads TGTGCCAGCAGCGTAGGACAGGGGGTAGGATCCCTCCACTTT. Protein product: CASSVGQGVGSLHF.